This T cell receptor (beta chain) emerged from a study of OX40 agonist ivuxolimab in advanced cancers. The method was immunoSEQ multiplex PCR; TCRdb's version includes in-frame clones alone and lacks a portion of them. Of roughly 6,700 clones in the sample, less than 85% were seen once. The CDR3 is 14 amino acids. The junction had 4 bases not matched to a gene; V was cut back by 3 bases and J by 5 bases. The germline V gene encodes CDR1 LNHDA and CDR2 SQIVND (reference sequence). The source is an adult with an advanced solid tumor such as melanoma, head and neck, liver or kidney cancer. V and J are TRBV19 and TRBJ2-5; 9 bases are shared with TRBD2. The sequenced sample was CD4+ or CD8+ T cells sorted from blood, obtained in a trial of the OX40 agonist ivuxolimab. CDR3 residues: CASSIGTSRETQYF. The CDR3 coding sequence is TGTGCCAGTAGTATTGGGACTAGCAGGGAGACCCAGTACTTC. Together with reference TRBV19 and TRBJ2-5, the CDR3 gives the full variable domain: DGGITQSPKYLFRKEGQNVTLSCEQNLNHDAMYWYRQDPGQGLRLIYYSQIVNDFQKGDIAEGYSVSREKKESFPLTVTSAQKNPTAFYLCASSIGTSRETQYFGPGTRLLVL.